The rows below give T cell receptor beta chains drawn from one sample of a study of shared T cell receptors in the human thymus. Some clones are missing from TCRdb's copy, which holds only in-frame ones; the method was immunoSEQ multiplex PCR. The sample gives around 730,000 clones, approximately 85% of which show up once; about 0.0098% is in the top ten. These data were likewise used in another study, on human thymus T cells.

Sequencing was performed on thymocytes. The source is a girl under three years old with a congenital heart defect. CDR3s leave out the opening cysteine and the closing phenylalanine or tryptophan.

TRBV6-6,ASSFHSTNEKLF
TRBV27,ASRRTGGYGYT
TRBV7-9,ASRRSGNTGELF
TRBV5-1,ASSFFGTSGEEQY
TRBV10-3,AISGETGSYEQY
TRBV5-1,ASRQPNTEAF
TRBV5-4,ASSWDRQNTEAF
TRBV5-1,ASSLTGTRNSPLH
TRBV10-3,AISESQVGQGAHWGDTEAF
TRBV28,ASSLLGVLGETQY
TRBV18,ASSPDICVNQPQH
TRBV9,ASSVQSGEDYEQY
TRBV7-6,ASSLQGASLANTEAF
TRBV4-2,ASSQKSVTSNEQF
TRBV4-1,ASSHLLWAGSPSGANVLT